These 7 T cell receptor beta chains were sequenced from one sample in a study of early T cells in non-severe SARS-CoV-2 infection. MiXCR was run by TCRdb on the 5' RACE reads, yielding one entry per CDR3 protein. The sample carries about 58,000 distinct CDR3 sequences, around 12% recorded once. The source was whole blood, collected at baseline. These receptors all come from an adult who was a healthcare worker with PCR-confirmed SARS-CoV-2 infection or an uninfected control (not recorded which). The donor label of this sample is uncertain.

The chain is built from TRBV15 and TRBJ2-3; 10 bases match TRBD1. Per germline, CDR1 LNHNV and CDR2 YYDKDF (reference sequence). Trimming cost V 3 bases and J 5 bases; bases outside gene matches: 11. The length of the CDR3 is 17 residues. CDR3 in amino acids: CATSSHMAGTGEDTQYF. The CDR3 region has the DNA TGTGCCACCAGCAGTCATATGGCCGGGACAGGGGAAGATACGCAGTATTTT.

This clonotype was detected a few times. The V gene is TRBV5-1, the J gene TRBJ2-1; a possible D gene is TRBD1 (7 bases). The germline V and J ends were trimmed by 6 bases and 5 bases, with 18 bases remaining between them. Looked up from germline, CDR1 is SGHRS and CDR2 is YFSETQ. The CDR3 length is 15 residues. As DNA, the CDR3 is TGCGCCAGCACGACGGGGGACAGACCGAACAATGAGCAGTTCTTC. Its protein product is CASTTGDRPNNEQFF.

V is TRBV6-1 and J is TRBJ1-1, with TRBD1 identical over 9 bases. CDR1 is MNHNS, CDR2 SASEGT, per germline. J lost 0 bases, V lost 6 bases, and 5 bases had no gene match. The CDR3 length is 15 residues. The CDR3 DNA reads TGTGCCAGCAGGAAAACAGGGGGCATGAACACTGAAGCTTTCTTT. It codes for CASRKTGGMNTEAFF.

This clonotype appeared a few times. This chain connects TRBV25-1 to TRBJ2-1, with D maybe TRBD2 (6 bases). The CDR3 has 16 residues. V was clipped by 4 bases and J by 2 bases, with 15 bases between them. Germline V gene data show CDR1 as MGHDK and CDR2 as SYGVNS. Here the CDR3 DNA reads TGTGCCAGCAGTGCTAGGGGAGGAAGCGCCTACAATGAGCAGTTCTTC. This gives the protein CASSARGGSAYNEQFF.

This sequence joins TRBV6-1 and TRBJ2-7; 9 bases are a match to TRBD1. Germline CDR1 is MNHNS and CDR2 is SASEGT. The CDR3 is made up of 14 amino acids. V lost 6 bases and J lost 4; bases outside the gene matches: 7. The CDR3 DNA sequence: TGTGCCAGCAGGACGGACAGGGGAGGATACGAGCAGTACGTC. Translating it yields CASRTDRGGYEQYV.

This clonotype was observed a handful of times. The V gene is TRBV4-1, the J gene TRBJ2-1; the match to TRBD1 covers 9 bases. The CDR3 is 16 amino acids. V lost 0 bases to trimming and J lost 8 bases; unmatched junction nucleotides: 8. Germline V CDR1 and CDR2: MGHRA, YSYEKL. The CDR3 coding sequence is TGCGCCAGCAGCCAAGAAGGGACAGGGATTGGACATGAGCAGTTCTTC. This translates into CASSQEGTGIGHEQFF.

This clonotype was observed many times. V is TRBV7-6 and J is TRBJ2-5; TRBD2 matches at 8 bases. CDR1 and CDR2 from the germline V gene are SGHVS and FNYEAQ. V was pared by 1 base and J by 1 base, with 5 bases of the junction left unmatched. The CDR3 runs to 16 residues. The CDR3 DNA follows: TGTGCCAGCAGCTTAGTGGCGGGGGGCACCCAAGAGACCCAGTACTTC. This translates into CASSLVAGGTQETQYF.